These T cell receptor beta chains were read from a single sample in a study of T-cell memory formation after mild COVID-19. TCRdb reprocessed the 5' RACE reads with MiXCR, giving one entry per CDR3 protein. The sample has about 470,000 distinct CDR3 sequences; roughly 23% are singletons. The sample consisted of PBMCs or a T cell subset sorted from them (not recorded which). The receptors shown here come from an adult woman who had mild COVID-19 (a few samples of this study predate the infection). Cell type and time point are not known. The CDR3 runs from the conserved cysteine through the conserved F or W. The order of the fields is V gene, J gene, CDR3 length, CDR3 protein.

v_call: TRBV7-2; j_call: TRBJ2-1; cdr3_length: 17; cdr3_aa: CASSSGTGLAGADEQFF
v_call: TRBV12-3/TRBV12-4; j_call: TRBJ2-5; cdr3_length: 14; cdr3_aa: CASSLDRVGETQYF
v_call: TRBV7-8; j_call: TRBJ2-5; cdr3_length: 13; cdr3_aa: CASSFRHQETQYF
v_call: TRBV5-1; j_call: TRBJ1-1; cdr3_length: 17; cdr3_aa: CASSLAGGQGWDTEAFF
v_call: TRBV20-1; j_call: TRBJ1-2; cdr3_length: 13; cdr3_aa: CSARVQGAGGYTF
v_call: TRBV7-2; j_call: TRBJ2-7; cdr3_length: 17; cdr3_aa: CASSLVSWGKASYEQYF
v_call: TRBV20-1; j_call: TRBJ1-2; cdr3_length: 15; cdr3_aa: CSPPGTGGSYYGYTF
v_call: TRBV24-1; j_call: TRBJ1-1; cdr3_length: 14; cdr3_aa: CATEDGGLNTEAFF
v_call: TRBV5-6; j_call: TRBJ1-1; cdr3_length: 16; cdr3_aa: CASSPRTGTLGTEAFF
v_call: TRBV9; j_call: TRBJ2-1; cdr3_length: 14; cdr3_aa: CASSVGTSGDEQFF
v_call: TRBV12-3/TRBV12-4; j_call: TRBJ1-2; cdr3_length: 12; cdr3_aa: CASSEGNIPYTF
v_call: TRBV7-2; j_call: TRBJ2-2; cdr3_length: 15; cdr3_aa: CASSFDRGQSGELFF
v_call: TRBV6-1; j_call: TRBJ2-3; cdr3_length: 13; cdr3_aa: CASRDRGTDTQYF
v_call: TRBV24-1; j_call: TRBJ2-3; cdr3_length: 13; cdr3_aa: CATGSGSTDTQYF
v_call: TRBV7-9; j_call: TRBJ2-3; cdr3_length: 19; cdr3_aa: CASSFIRLAERGGADTQYF
v_call: TRBV24-1; j_call: TRBJ2-3; cdr3_length: 19; cdr3_aa: CATSDYRTSGGLRTDTQYF
v_call: TRBV4-1; j_call: TRBJ2-1; cdr3_length: 13; cdr3_aa: CASSPNLAGEQFF
v_call: TRBV19; j_call: TRBJ2-1; cdr3_length: 16; cdr3_aa: CASSPNTGSSYNEQFF
v_call: TRBV5-1; j_call: TRBJ2-3; cdr3_length: 18; cdr3_aa: CASSLTPRGYGSTDTQYF
v_call: TRBV6-1; j_call: TRBJ2-1; cdr3_length: 14; cdr3_aa: CASTLAGMHNEQFF
v_call: TRBV6-2/TRBV6-3; j_call: TRBJ2-7; cdr3_length: 15; cdr3_aa: CASRRSGRPPYEQYF
v_call: TRBV6-6; j_call: TRBJ2-1; cdr3_length: 12; cdr3_aa: CASSQNRGEQFF
v_call: TRBV14; j_call: TRBJ1-1; cdr3_length: 14; cdr3_aa: CASSQGDRGTEAFF
v_call: TRBV27; j_call: TRBJ2-2; cdr3_length: 17; cdr3_aa: CASSFAPGQGATGELFF
v_call: TRBV9; j_call: TRBJ2-7; cdr3_length: 14; cdr3_aa: CASSALDWAYEQYF
v_call: TRBV20-1; j_call: TRBJ2-7; cdr3_length: 14; cdr3_aa: CSARGDYRSYEQYF
v_call: TRBV6-1; j_call: TRBJ1-2; cdr3_length: 14; cdr3_aa: CASSPQTGNYGYTF
v_call: TRBV12-3/TRBV12-4; j_call: TRBJ2-5; cdr3_length: 14; cdr3_aa: CASSTYRVQETQYF
v_call: TRBV7-2; j_call: TRBJ1-4; cdr3_length: 14; cdr3_aa: CASSRQGANEKLFF
v_call: TRBV18; j_call: TRBJ2-2; cdr3_length: 15; cdr3_aa: CASSPLARNTGELFF
v_call: TRBV12-3/TRBV12-4; j_call: TRBJ2-1; cdr3_length: 16; cdr3_aa: CASNLGAGTASYEQFF
v_call: TRBV20-1; j_call: TRBJ1-1; cdr3_length: 11; cdr3_aa: CSARRSTEAFF
v_call: TRBV11-2; j_call: TRBJ2-7; cdr3_length: 15; cdr3_aa: CASSLGTSGVNEQYF
v_call: TRBV5-5; j_call: TRBJ1-3; cdr3_length: 13; cdr3_aa: CASSLRRENTIYF
v_call: TRBV15; j_call: TRBJ2-5; cdr3_length: 15; cdr3_aa: CATSKDRGVGETQYF
v_call: TRBV7-3; j_call: TRBJ2-7; cdr3_length: 13; cdr3_aa: CASSPPGSGEQYF
v_call: TRBV7-9; j_call: TRBJ2-1; cdr3_length: 15; cdr3_aa: CASSLASGRAGEQFF
v_call: TRBV4-1; j_call: TRBJ1-1; cdr3_length: 13; cdr3_aa: CASSRVVNTEAFF
v_call: TRBV4-1; j_call: TRBJ1-5; cdr3_length: 17; cdr3_aa: CASSQGGGGDSRQPQHF
v_call: TRBV15; j_call: TRBJ2-5; cdr3_length: 17; cdr3_aa: CATSRGSGLAGVETQYF
v_call: TRBV5-1; j_call: TRBJ2-3; cdr3_length: 14; cdr3_aa: CASRGEFSTDTQYF